This record covers a single T cell receptor beta chain. V gave up 5 bases and J gave up 4 bases, with 16 bases separating them. This CDR3 comprises 15 residues. CDR1 is SGHTA, CDR2 FQGNSA, per germline. The sample belongs to a study of blood T cell repertoires in COVID-19. About the research overall: Whether acute or convalescent, the COVID-19 samples came from the United States, Italy and Spain. From T cells, B-cell-depleted T cells, or PBMCs came the material, which was cDNA or gDNA.

Per the study methods: The assay estimated nucleated cells by amplifying reference gene primers. This table comes from immunoSEQ multiplex PCR, and its TCRdb copy is limited to in-frame clones, with some not included. That table supplies the V and J calls and clone size; D and trimming were determined from the DNA. The data contain 160,000 or so clones, around nine tenths of them singletons. The clonotype was recovered from a woman between 65 and 79 years old with acute or convalescent COVID-19. The genes are TRBV7-2 and TRBJ2-3; perhaps TRBD1 as D (6 bases). Sequencing was done on a sample of peripheral blood. CDR3 loop: CASSAGSSGADTQYF. Here the CDR3 DNA reads TGTGCCAGCAGCGCCGGGTCCTCAGGGGCAGATACGCAGTATTTT.